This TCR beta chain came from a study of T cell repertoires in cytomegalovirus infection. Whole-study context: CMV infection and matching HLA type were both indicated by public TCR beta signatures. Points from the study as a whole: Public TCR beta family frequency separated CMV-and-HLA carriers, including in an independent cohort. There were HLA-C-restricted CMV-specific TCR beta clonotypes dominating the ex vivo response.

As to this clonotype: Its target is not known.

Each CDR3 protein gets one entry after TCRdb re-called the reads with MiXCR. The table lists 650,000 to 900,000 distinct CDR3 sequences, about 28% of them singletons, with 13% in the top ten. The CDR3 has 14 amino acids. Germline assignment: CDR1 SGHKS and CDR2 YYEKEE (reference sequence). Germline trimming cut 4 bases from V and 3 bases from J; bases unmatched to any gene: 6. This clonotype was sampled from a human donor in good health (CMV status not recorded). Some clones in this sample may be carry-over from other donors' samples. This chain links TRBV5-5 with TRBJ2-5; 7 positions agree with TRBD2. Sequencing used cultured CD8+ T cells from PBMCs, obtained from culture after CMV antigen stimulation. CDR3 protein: CASSGEGLEETQYF. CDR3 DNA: TGTGCCAGCAGCGGGGAGGGATTGGAAGAGACCCAGTACTTC.